The clone carrying this T cell receptor (beta chain) was recorded many times. TCRdb re-derived calls from the 5' RACE reads in MiXCR, one entry per CDR3 protein. The data hold over 65,000 distinct CDR3 sequences, with around 2.6% observed a single time. The source of the sample is a study of neurological immune-mediated disorders. Germline V gene lookup returns CDR1 SGHRS and CDR2 YFSETQ. Trimming cost V 3 bases and J 1 base, with 7 bases left between them. There are 14 residues in the CDR3. The sample taken for sequencing was PBMCs. This receptor was taken from a woman aged 25-40 years with multiple sclerosis. This rearrangement joins TRBV5-1 to TRBJ2-2; D is uncertain. The CDR3 protein is CASSWDGNTGELFF. As DNA, the CDR3 is TGCGCCAGCAGCTGGGATGGGAACACCGGGGAGCTGTTTTTT.